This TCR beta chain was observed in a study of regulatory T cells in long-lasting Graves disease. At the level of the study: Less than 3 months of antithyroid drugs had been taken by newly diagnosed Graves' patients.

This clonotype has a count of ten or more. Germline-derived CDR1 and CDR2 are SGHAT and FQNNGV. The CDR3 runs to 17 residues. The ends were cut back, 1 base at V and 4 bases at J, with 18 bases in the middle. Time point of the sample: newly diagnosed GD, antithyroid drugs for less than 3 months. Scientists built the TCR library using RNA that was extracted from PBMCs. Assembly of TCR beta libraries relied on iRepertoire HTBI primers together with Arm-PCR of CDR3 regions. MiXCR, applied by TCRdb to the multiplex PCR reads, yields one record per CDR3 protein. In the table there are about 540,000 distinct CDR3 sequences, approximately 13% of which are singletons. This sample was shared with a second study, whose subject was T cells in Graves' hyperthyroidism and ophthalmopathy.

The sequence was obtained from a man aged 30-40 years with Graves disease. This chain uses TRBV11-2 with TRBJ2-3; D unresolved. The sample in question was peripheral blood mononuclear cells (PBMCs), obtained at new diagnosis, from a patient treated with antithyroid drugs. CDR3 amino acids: CASSLVGPGISADTQYF. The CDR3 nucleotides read TGTGCCAGCAGCTTAGTCGGACCTGGGATTTCAGCAGATACGCAGTATTTT.